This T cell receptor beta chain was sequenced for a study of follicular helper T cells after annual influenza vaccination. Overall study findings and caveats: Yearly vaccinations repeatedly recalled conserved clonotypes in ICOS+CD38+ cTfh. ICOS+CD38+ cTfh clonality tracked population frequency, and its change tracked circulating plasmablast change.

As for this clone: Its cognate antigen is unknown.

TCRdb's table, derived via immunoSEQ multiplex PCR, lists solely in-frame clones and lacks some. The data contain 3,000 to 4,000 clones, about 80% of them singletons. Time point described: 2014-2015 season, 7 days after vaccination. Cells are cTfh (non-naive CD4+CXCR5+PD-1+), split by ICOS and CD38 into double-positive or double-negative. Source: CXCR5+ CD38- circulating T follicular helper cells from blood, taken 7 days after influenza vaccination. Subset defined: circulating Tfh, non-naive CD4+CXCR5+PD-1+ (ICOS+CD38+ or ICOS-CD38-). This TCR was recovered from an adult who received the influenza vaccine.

CDR3 sequence: CASSIVTGGGGGAALHF. The CDR3 DNA reads TGTGCCAGTAGTATAGTGACCGGAGGAGGTGGGGGAGCGGCCCTCCACTTT. V is TRBV19 and J is TRBJ1-6; D is possibly TRBD1 (5 bases). Trimming cost V 1 base and J 14 bases, with 24 bases left between them. Germline CDR1 is LNHDA and CDR2 is SQIVND (reference sequence). This CDR3 region has 17 residues. The variable domain in full, with the rest retrieved from reference TRBV19 and TRBJ1-6, is DGGITQSPKYLFRKEGQNVTLSCEQNLNHDAMYWYRQDPGQGLRLIYYSQIVNDFQKGDIAEGYSVSREKKESFPLTVTSAQKNPTAFYLCASSIVTGGGGGAALHFGNGTRLTVT.